Each of the 30 T cell receptor beta chains below was sequenced from the same sample in a study of control samples from healthy donors and cancer patients. Measured with immunoSEQ multiplex PCR; TCRdb has only the in-frame clones, and not every one. The sample includes tens of thousands of clones, roughly 90% of them seen just once. The specimen sequenced was PBMCs. These receptors came from a man between 60 and 75 years old with colorectal cancer.

The J gene is TRBJ2-1, the V gene TRBV11-3, with 13 positions matching TRBD2. After removal of 5 bases from V and 4 bases from J, the junction contained 2 bases not matched to a gene. This CDR3 comprises 15 residues. Germline V gene sequence: CDR1 SGHNT, CDR2 YENEEA. The CDR3 is CASSPGLAGYNEQFF. DNA of the CDR3: TGTGCCAGCAGCCCGGGACTAGCGGGGTACAATGAGCAGTTCTTC.

The chain joins TRBV11-3 to TRBJ2-7; D is unclear. This CDR3 contains 14 residues. Germline V gene lookup returns CDR1 SGHNT and CDR2 YENEEA. The V gene lost 5 bases and the J gene lost 6 bases, with 17 bases spanning the gap. CDR3 DNA: TGTGCCAGCAGCCCTGTCTGGCCCCTCGCCGAGCAGTACTTC. Translated, it gives CASSPVWPLAEQYF.

The chain has TRBV10-3 and TRBJ2-7, with 7 bases fitting TRBD2. The length of the CDR3 is 14 residues. Looked up from germline, CDR1 is ENHRY and CDR2 is SYGVKD. J was trimmed by 4 bases and V by 4 bases; bases with no gene match: 7. The chain's CDR3 is CAISGETSTYEQYF. Here the CDR3 DNA reads TGTGCCATCAGTGGGGAGACTAGCACTTACGAGCAGTACTTC.

The chain links TRBV2 to TRBJ2-7, with D perhaps matching TRBD1 (5 bases). Trimming removed 6 bases from V and 6 bases from J, with 21 bases in between. Germline V gene sequence: CDR1 SNHLY, CDR2 FYNNEI. The CDR3 is made up of 15 amino acids. The CDR3 protein is CASSLTQGQTGEQYF. For the CDR3, the DNA is TGTGCCAGCAGCCTTACTCAGGGCCAAACCGGCGAGCAGTACTTC.

The chain combines TRBV6-5 with TRBJ2-7, with TRBD1 matching 8 bases. V gave up 2 bases and J gave up 5 bases; unmatched junction bases: 5. Germline V CDR1 and CDR2: MNHEY, SVGAGI. The CDR3 runs to 14 residues. The CDR3 DNA reads TGTGCCAGCAGTTACAGGACAGGGCGGGACGAGCAGTACTTC. This encodes CASSYRTGRDEQYF.

The chain uses TRBV28 and TRBJ1-2; D may be TRBD1 (6 bases). The germline V gene has CDR1 MDHEN and CDR2 SYDVKM. The CDR3 has 15 residues. V was cut by 5 bases and J by 5 bases, with 18 bases left in between. The CDR3 DNA reads as TGTGCCAGCAGTCGGACCAGGGGAGTAGGATATGGCTACACCTTC. The encoded protein is CASSRTRGVGYGYTF.

CDR3 residues: CASSPTANYGYTF. The CDR3, as DNA: TGTGCCAGCAGTCCCACCGCGAACTATGGCTACACCTTC. The gene calls are TRBV28 and TRBJ1-2; no clear D gene. Looked up from germline, CDR1 is MDHEN and CDR2 is SYDVKM. V was pared by 5 bases and J by 2 bases, with 9 bases between. The CDR3 length is 13 residues.

V usage is TRBV28 and J usage is TRBJ1-2; unclear D gene. This CDR3 contains 13 residues. The germline gives CDR1 MDHEN, CDR2 SYDVKM. With 6 bases removed from V and 8 bases from J, the gap between germline ends came to 16 bases. The CDR3 sequence: CASSREWLGGYTF. For the CDR3, the DNA is TGTGCCAGCAGCCGAGAATGGTTGGGGGGCTACACCTTC.

This chain uses TRBV19 with TRBJ2-3; TRBD2 matches 11 bases. Germline CDR1 and CDR2: LNHDA and SQIVND (reference sequence). The CDR3 is 17 residues long. Losses at the gene ends were 4 bases for V and 2 bases for J; bases not matched to a gene: 8. The CDR3 nucleotides are TGTGCCAGTAGTAAGGCTAGCGGGGGGACCTACACAGATACGCAGTATTTT. It translates to CASSKASGGTYTDTQYF.

This chain joins TRBV29-1 and TRBJ1-2; possibly TRBD1 for D (5 bases). Trimming took off 2 bases at V and 8 bases at J, with 12 bases between the two ends. CDR1 is SQVTM, CDR2 ANQGSEA, per germline. The length of the CDR3 is 12 residues. The CDR3 DNA follows: TGCAGCGTTGAATTAGGGGCGAGGGGCTACACCTTC. Translating gives CSVELGARGYTF.

This clone has a single count. The rearrangement joins TRBV10-3 to TRBJ2-3; TRBD2 matches 15 bases. The J segment lost 0 bases and the V segment lost 5 bases, leaving 3 bases of the junction unmatched. Germline CDR1 reads ENHRY; CDR2 reads SYGVKD. The CDR3 totals 17 residues. CDR3 region: CAISWTSGGASTDTQYF. The CDR3 nucleotides are TGTGCCATCAGTTGGACTAGCGGGGGGGCGAGCACAGATACGCAGTATTTT.

The chain uses TRBV5-8 and TRBJ2-5, with 7 bases aligning to TRBD2. CDR1 and CDR2 from the germline V gene are SGHTS and YDEGEE. The CDR3 has 16 residues. V was pared by 2 bases and J by 1 base, with 8 bases of the junction left unmatched. CDR3 nucleotides: TGTGCCAGCAGCTTCTCGGGGGGTAATCTCCAAGAGACCCAGTACTTC. As protein: CASSFSGGNLQETQYF.

This rearrangement joins TRBV9 to TRBJ1-4, with a weak D call TRBD1 (5 bases). This CDR3 region has 15 residues. Between the trimmed V and J ends, which lost 4 bases and 0 bases, there was a span of 10 bases. Germline V CDR1 and CDR2: SGDLS, YYNGEE. CDR3 coding DNA: TGTGCCAGCAGCCCTAGGGGCGCAACTAATGAAAAACTGTTTTTT. It yields the protein CASSPRGATNEKLFF.

This chain uses TRBV7-2 with TRBJ2-2; no definite D call. V was cut by 0 bases and J by 4 bases, with 6 bases left in between. The V gene's germline CDR1 is SGHTA and CDR2 FQGNSA. The length of the CDR3 is 14 residues. This CDR3 reads CASSLAILTGELFF. DNA for the CDR3: TGTGCCAGCAGCTTAGCGATCCTCACCGGGGAGCTGTTTTTT. The variable domain in full, completed from reference TRBV7-2 and TRBJ2-2, reads GAGVSQSPSNKVTEKGKDVELRCDPISGHTALYWYRQSLGQGLEFLIYFQGNSAPDKSGLPSDRFSAERTGGSVSTLTIQRTQQEDSAVYLCASSLAILTGELFFGEGSRLTVL.

This clone has more than one count but fewer than ten. This chain uses TRBV6-5 with TRBJ1-1, with D perhaps matching TRBD1 (6 bases). CDR1 is MNHEY and CDR2 is SVGAGI in the germline V gene. This CDR3 has 14 amino acids. Trimming removed 8 bases at V and 8 bases at J, with 21 bases between. CDR3: CASRRGIGQHEAFF. Written as DNA, the CDR3 is TGTGCCAGCCGGAGGGGCATCGGACAGCACGAAGCTTTCTTT.

The CDR3 here is CASSLNGAGPNTGELFF. The CDR3 DNA follows: TGTGCCAGCAGCTTAAACGGGGCAGGCCCGAACACCGGGGAGCTGTTTTTT. J is TRBJ2-2 and V is TRBV7-6; D is tentatively TRBD1 or TRBD2 (5 bases each). The CDR3 loop spans 17 amino acids. The V gene lost 2 bases and the J gene lost 0 bases, with 13 bases spanning the gap. Germline-derived CDR1 and CDR2 are SGHVS and FNYEAQ. Drawing the rest from reference TRBV7-6 and TRBJ2-2, the complete variable domain is GAGVSQSPRYKVTKRGQDVALRCDPISGHVSLYWYRQALGQGPEFLTYFNYEAQQDKSGLPNDRFSAERPEGSISTLTIQRTEQRDSAMYRCASSLNGAGPNTGELFFGEGSRLTVL.

The genes are TRBV5-4 and TRBJ1-4; D not certain. This CDR3 spans 14 amino acids. Germline lookup yields CDR1 SGHNT and CDR2 YYREEE (reference sequence). V was pared by 4 bases and J by 4 bases, with 11 bases between. CDR3 amino acids: CASSRASGNEKLFF. In nucleotides, the CDR3 is TGTGCCAGCAGCCGGGCGAGTGGTAATGAAAAACTGTTTTTT.

Regarding this clone: Mismatch with germline at one junction end may stem from a read error. V is TRBV2 and J is TRBJ1-3; 9 positions agree with TRBD1. The CDR3 has 14 residues. Germline loops: CDR1 SNHLY, CDR2 FYNNEI. The CDR3 sequence is CATSAGTGGNTIYF. For the CDR3, the DNA is TGTGCCACCAGTGCCGGGACAGGGGGAAACACCATATATTTT.

The chain couples TRBV19 to TRBJ2-3; D is uncertain. The V gene lost 5 bases and the J gene lost 2 bases, with 11 bases spanning the gap. CDR3 length: 14 residues. Germline CDR1 reads LNHDA; CDR2 reads SQIVND (reference sequence). CDR3 DNA sequence: TGTGCCAGTAGTGCTTATGATTTCACAGATACGCAGTATTTT. It encodes CASSAYDFTDTQYF. Using reference TRBV19 and TRBJ2-3 for the parts outside the CDR3, the full variable domain is DGGITQSPKYLFRKEGQNVTLSCEQNLNHDAMYWYRQDPGQGLRLIYYSQIVNDFQKGDIAEGYSVSREKKESFPLTVTSAQKNPTAFYLCASSAYDFTDTQYFGPGTRLTVL.

The CDR3 sequence: CASSVDTESSPLHF. The CDR3 DNA reads TGTGCCAGCAGCGTTGACACGGAGAGTTCACCCCTCCACTTT. The chain employs TRBV7-9 and TRBJ1-6; D gene uncertain. The CDR3 is 14 amino acids. The germline V gene has CDR1 SEHNR and CDR2 FQNEAQ (reference sequence). Trimming removed 5 bases at V and 9 bases at J, with 14 bases between.

The chain is built from TRBV6-6 and TRBJ2-3; unclear D gene. Between the trimmed V and J ends, which lost 5 bases and 6 bases, there was a span of 15 bases. CDR3 length: 14 residues. Looked up from germline, CDR1 is MNHNY and CDR2 is SVGAGI (reference sequence). DNA of the CDR3: TGTGCCAGCAGTCGATCGCCCTCGGAGGATACGCAGTATTTT. Amino acids: CASSRSPSEDTQYF.

This chain joins TRBV9 and TRBJ1-6; no reliable D call. The germline CDR1 and CDR2 sequences are SGDLS and YYNGEE. This CDR3 contains 15 residues. The ends were cut back, 0 bases at V and 4 bases at J, with 8 bases in the middle. The CDR3: CASSVGGMYNSPLHF. The DNA of the CDR3 is TGTGCCAGCAGCGTAGGCGGGATGTATAATTCACCCCTCCACTTT.

The chain is built from TRBV5-1 and TRBJ2-6; D unclear. The germline V gene has CDR1 SGHRS and CDR2 YFSETQ. V lost 1 base to trimming and J lost 1 base, with 12 bases between them. This CDR3 region has 17 residues. CDR3 sequence reads: CASSLTVSTSGANVLTF. The CDR3, as DNA: TGCGCCAGCAGCTTGACAGTCTCAACTTCTGGGGCCAACGTCCTGACTTTC.

Written as DNA, the CDR3 is TGTGCCAGCAGCTTAAGAGGGGCCGGCCGGGAGAAAGATACGCAGTATTTT. It codes for CASSLRGAGREKDTQYF. This rearrangement joins TRBV7-9 to TRBJ2-3, with D possibly matching TRBD2 (6 bases). Germline V gene lookup returns CDR1 SEHNR and CDR2 FQNEAQ (reference sequence). Trimming removed 2 bases from V and 5 bases from J, with 20 bases in between. The CDR3 sequence is 17 residues long.

As DNA, the CDR3 is TGCAGCGTGGGGACAGGTTCAAACACCATATATTTT. Residues: CSVGTGSNTIYF. The genes are TRBV29-1 and TRBJ1-3; 8 bases agree with TRBD1. V gave up 6 bases and J gave up 6 bases; unmatched junction bases: 4. The CDR3 runs 12 residues. CDR1 SQVTM and CDR2 ANQGSEA come from the germline V gene.

This sequence joins TRBV12-3 or TRBV12-4 and TRBJ2-3, with D unclear. V was cut by 3 bases and J by 1 base, with 2 bases left in between. The CDR3 runs 12 residues. The CDR3 nucleotides read TGTGCCAGCAGTTTCGGCACAGATACGCAGTATTTT. Protein: CASSFGTDTQYF.

The genes are TRBV6-5 and TRBJ2-1; D uncertain. The germline CDR1 and CDR2 sequences are MNHEY and SVGAGI. V shed 7 bases and J shed 0 bases, with 7 bases lying between them. CDR3 length: 13 amino acids. The chain's CDR3 is CASNGNSYNEQFF. CDR3 nucleotide sequence: TGTGCCAGCAATGGGAACTCCTACAATGAGCAGTTCTTC.

For this clone: The junction shows a germline mismatch at one end, possibly a read error. The chain has TRBV12-3 or TRBV12-4 and TRBJ2-1; 9 nucleotides match TRBD2. There are 12 residues in the CDR3. The CDR3 reads CASSGEPGLALF. CDR3 DNA sequence: TGTGCCAGCAGTGGGGAACCGGGACTAGCCCTCTTC.

V usage is TRBV4-3 and J usage is TRBJ2-3, with D perhaps TRBD1 or TRBD2 (5 bases each). This CDR3 contains 17 residues. Germline V gives CDR1 LGHNA, CDR2 YSLEER. V shed 0 bases and J shed 2 bases, with 15 bases lying between them. The CDR3 region is CASSQDTTGGYTDTQYF. Written as DNA, the CDR3 is TGCGCCAGCAGCCAAGATACCACTGGGGGATACACAGATACGCAGTATTTT.

The rearrangement links TRBV6-6 to TRBJ2-7; 7 bases align to TRBD2. The ends lost 6 bases at V and 2 bases at J; junction bases unmatched: 7. Germline V gene sequence: CDR1 MNHNY, CDR2 SVGAGI (reference sequence). This CDR3 has 14 residues. The CDR3 spells CASSPTGGPYEQYF. The CDR3 DNA reads as TGTGCCAGCAGCCCCACGGGGGGACCCTACGAGCAGTACTTC.